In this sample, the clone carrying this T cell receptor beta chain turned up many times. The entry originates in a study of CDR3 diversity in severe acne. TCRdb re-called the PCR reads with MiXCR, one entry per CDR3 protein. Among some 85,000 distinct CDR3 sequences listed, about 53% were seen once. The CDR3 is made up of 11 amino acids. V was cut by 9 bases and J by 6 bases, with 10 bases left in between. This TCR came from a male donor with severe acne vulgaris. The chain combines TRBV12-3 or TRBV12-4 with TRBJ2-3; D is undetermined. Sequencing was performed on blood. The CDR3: CASSRVDTQYF. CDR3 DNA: TGTGCCAGTAGTAGGGTCGATACGCAGTATTTT.